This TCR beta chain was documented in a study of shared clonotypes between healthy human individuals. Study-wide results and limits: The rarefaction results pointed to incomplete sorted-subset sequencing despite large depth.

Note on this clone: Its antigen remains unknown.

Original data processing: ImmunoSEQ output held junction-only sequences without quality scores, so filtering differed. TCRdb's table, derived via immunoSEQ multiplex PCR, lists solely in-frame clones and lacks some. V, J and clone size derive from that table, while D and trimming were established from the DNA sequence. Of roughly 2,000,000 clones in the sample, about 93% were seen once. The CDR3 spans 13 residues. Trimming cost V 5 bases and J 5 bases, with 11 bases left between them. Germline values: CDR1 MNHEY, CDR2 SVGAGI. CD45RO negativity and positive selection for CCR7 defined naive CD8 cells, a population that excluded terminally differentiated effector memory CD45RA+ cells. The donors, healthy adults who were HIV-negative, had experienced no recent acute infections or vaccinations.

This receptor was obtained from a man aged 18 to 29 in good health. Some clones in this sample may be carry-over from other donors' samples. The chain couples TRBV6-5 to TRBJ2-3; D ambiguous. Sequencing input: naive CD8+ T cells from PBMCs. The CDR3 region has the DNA TGTGCCAGCAGTCAAGGTAGCCGAGATACGCAGTATTTT. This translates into CASSQGSRDTQYF.